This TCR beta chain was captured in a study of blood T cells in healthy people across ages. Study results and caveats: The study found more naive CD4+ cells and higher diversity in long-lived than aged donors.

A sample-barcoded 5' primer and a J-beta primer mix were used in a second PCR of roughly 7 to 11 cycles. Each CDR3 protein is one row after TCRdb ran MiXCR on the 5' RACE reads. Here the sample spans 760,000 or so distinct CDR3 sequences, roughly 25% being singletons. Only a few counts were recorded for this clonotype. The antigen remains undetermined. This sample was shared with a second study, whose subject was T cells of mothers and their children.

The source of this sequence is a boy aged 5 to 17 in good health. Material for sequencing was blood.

CDR3 sequence (DNA): TGCGCCAGCAGCTTAATGCCCTCGGAGACCCAGTACTTC. Protein product: CASSLMPSETQYF. The V gene is TRBV5-1, the J gene TRBJ2-5; D is unclear. The CDR3 has 13 residues. Germline-derived CDR1 and CDR2 are SGHRS and YFSETQ. Trimming left V 2 bases short and J 5 bases short, with 10 bases between.